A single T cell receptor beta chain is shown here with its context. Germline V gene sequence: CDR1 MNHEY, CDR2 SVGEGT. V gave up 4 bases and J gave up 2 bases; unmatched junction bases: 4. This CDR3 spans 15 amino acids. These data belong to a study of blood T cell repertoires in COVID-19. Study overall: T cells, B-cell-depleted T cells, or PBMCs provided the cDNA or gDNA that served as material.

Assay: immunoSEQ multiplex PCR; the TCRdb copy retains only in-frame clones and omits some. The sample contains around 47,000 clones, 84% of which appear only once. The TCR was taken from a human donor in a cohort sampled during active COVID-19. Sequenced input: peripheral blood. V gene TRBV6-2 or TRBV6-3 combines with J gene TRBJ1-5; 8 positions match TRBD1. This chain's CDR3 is CASSSTGARNQPQHF. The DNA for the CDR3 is TGTGCCAGCAGTTCGACAGGGGCCCGCAATCAGCCCCAGCATTTT.